Listed below are T cell receptor beta chains from one sample, sequenced in a study of graft-versus-host responses after intestinal transplantation. These TCRs' antigens remain unknown. The data were produced by immunoSEQ multiplex PCR, yet TCRdb's version contains in-frame clones alone and is incomplete. The repertoire consists of roughly 120,000 clones, with approximately 95% occurring once and the leading ten covering more than 0.095%. This material consisted of unstimulated CD4+ T cells sorted from spleen or lymph node cells, taken before intestinal transplant. The source is a human donor who received an intestinal transplant. CDR3s include the opening cysteine and the closing phenylalanine or tryptophan. A D gene is named only where the DNA matches it firmly. For some rows the clone size is stated as once, few or many, or as a class when expanded; others skip it.

j_gene: TRBJ2-1
abundance: NA
d_gene: TRBD1
v_gene: TRBV27
CDR3nt: TGTGCCAGCAGTTTCAGGGGGCGCACCTACAATGAGCAGTTCTTC
CDR3aa: CASSFRGRTYNEQFF

j_gene: TRBJ2-7
abundance: NA
d_gene: TRBD2
v_gene: TRBV4-2
CDR3nt: TGTGCCAGCAGCCAACCAGCAGGGAGAGCGGGACGCCCCCCCGAGCAGTACTTC
CDR3aa: CASSQPAGRAGRPPEQYF

j_gene: TRBJ2-6
abundance: NA
d_gene: NA
v_gene: TRBV27
CDR3nt: TGTGCCAGCAGTCCCTCTGGGGCCAACGTCCTGACTTTC
CDR3aa: CASSPSGANVLTF

j_gene: TRBJ2-2
abundance: once
d_gene: TRBD2
v_gene: TRBV5-1
CDR3nt: TGCGCCAGCAGCTTGGCCGCTAGCGGAGCTAGGTCCGGGGAGCTGTTTTTT
CDR3aa: CASSLAASGARSGELFF

j_gene: TRBJ2-1
abundance: NA
d_gene: NA
v_gene: TRBV6-1
CDR3nt: TGTGCCAGCAGTGAAGGTGGAGTATCAGATTACAATGAGCAGTTCTTC
CDR3aa: CASSEGGVSDYNEQFF

j_gene: TRBJ1-3
abundance: NA
d_gene: NA
v_gene: TRBV9
CDR3nt: TGTGCCAGCAGCGTAGGGGGACCTTGGTCTGGAAACACCATATATTTT
CDR3aa: CASSVGGPWSGNTIYF

j_gene: TRBJ2-7
abundance: few
d_gene: NA
v_gene: TRBV14
CDR3nt: TGTGCCAGCAGCCGTCTAGAGGGGTCCTACGAGCAGTACTTC
CDR3aa: CASSRLEGSYEQYF

j_gene: TRBJ1-6
abundance: NA
d_gene: NA
v_gene: TRBV4-1
CDR3nt: TGCGCCAGCAGCCGGCAACAGGGTAGTGGTTCACCCCTCCACTTT
CDR3aa: CASSRQQGSGSPLHF

j_gene: TRBJ2-5
abundance: once
d_gene: TRBD1
v_gene: TRBV6-6
CDR3nt: TGTGCCAGCAGGGGGACAGCCATGGGGGAGACCCAGTACTTC
CDR3aa: CASRGTAMGETQYF

j_gene: TRBJ2-3
abundance: once
d_gene: NA
v_gene: TRBV2
CDR3nt: TGTGCCAGCAGTGTCGCAGATACGCAGTATTTT
CDR3aa: CASSVADTQYF

j_gene: TRBJ1-1
abundance: once
d_gene: NA
v_gene: TRBV29-1
CDR3nt: TGCAGCGTTTTCAGGGATGGGAACACTGAAGCTTTCTTT
CDR3aa: CSVFRDGNTEAFF

j_gene: TRBJ1-3
abundance: once
d_gene: NA
v_gene: TRBV30
CDR3nt: TGTGCCTGGAGTAGAAAGACAGCCTCTGGAAACACCATATATTTT
CDR3aa: CAWSRKTASGNTIYF

j_gene: TRBJ2-7
abundance: NA
d_gene: NA
v_gene: TRBV20-1
CDR3nt: TGCAGTGCTAGACAGACTTACGAGCAGTACTTC
CDR3aa: CSARQTYEQYF

j_gene: TRBJ2-3
abundance: NA
d_gene: NA
v_gene: TRBV2
CDR3nt: TGTGCCAGCAGGACGAGGACTAGCACAGATACGCAGTATTTT
CDR3aa: CASRTRTSTDTQYF

j_gene: TRBJ2-2
abundance: NA
d_gene: TRBD1
v_gene: TRBV7-3
CDR3nt: TGTGCCAGCAGCTACGCGGGGACAGGGAACACCGGGGAGCTGTTTTTT
CDR3aa: CASSYAGTGNTGELFF

j_gene: TRBJ2-2
abundance: once
d_gene: TRBD2
v_gene: TRBV7-7
CDR3nt: TGTGCTAGCAGCTCGGCGGGAGGGAACACCGGGGAGCTGTTTTTT
CDR3aa: CASSSAGGNTGELFF

j_gene: TRBJ2-2
abundance: NA
d_gene: TRBD2
v_gene: TRBV7-3
CDR3nt: TGTGCCAGCAGCGAGACTAGCGGGAGATACACCGGGGAGCTGTTTTTT
CDR3aa: CASSETSGRYTGELFF

j_gene: TRBJ2-5
abundance: NA
d_gene: NA
v_gene: TRBV19
CDR3nt: TGTGCCAGTAGTATGGGGCGGGAGACCCAGTACTTC
CDR3aa: CASSMGRETQYF

j_gene: TRBJ1-2
abundance: NA
d_gene: TRBD1
v_gene: TRBV5-4
CDR3nt: TGTGCCAGCAGCGTACGATGGGACAGGGTTGACTATGGCTACACCTTC
CDR3aa: CASSVRWDRVDYGYTF

j_gene: TRBJ2-2
abundance: NA
d_gene: TRBD2
v_gene: TRBV7-3
CDR3nt: TGTGCCAGCAGCTTAACCGGGACTAGCGGGATGGGGGAGCTGTTTTTT
CDR3aa: CASSLTGTSGMGELFF

j_gene: TRBJ1-2
abundance: NA
d_gene: NA
v_gene: TRBV18
CDR3nt: TGTGCCAGCTCACCAGAACAGAGTAACTATGGCTACACCTTC
CDR3aa: CASSPEQSNYGYTF

j_gene: TRBJ1-4
abundance: few
d_gene: NA
v_gene: TRBV20-1
CDR3nt: TGCAGTGCCAGAGTCGGGGAAAAACTGTTTTTT
CDR3aa: CSARVGEKLFF

j_gene: TRBJ2-7
abundance: NA
d_gene: NA
v_gene: TRBV18
CDR3nt: TGTGCCAGCCGAACGCAGGGAGCCTCCTACGAGCAGTACTTC
CDR3aa: CASRTQGASYEQYF

j_gene: TRBJ2-1
abundance: NA
d_gene: NA
v_gene: TRBV5-1
CDR3nt: TGCGCCAGCAGCTCCGGGACTCTTATTAATGAGCAGTTCTTC
CDR3aa: CASSSGTLINEQFF

j_gene: TRBJ1-3
abundance: NA
d_gene: NA
v_gene: TRBV7-8
CDR3nt: TGTGCCAGCAGCTTAGCGGGCTCAGGGCGGTCTGGAAACACCATATATTTT
CDR3aa: CASSLAGSGRSGNTIYF

j_gene: TRBJ1-3
abundance: few
d_gene: TRBD1
v_gene: TRBV7-9
CDR3nt: TGTGCCAGCAGCTTATCCCCGGGACAGGGAAACACCATATATTTT
CDR3aa: CASSLSPGQGNTIYF

j_gene: TRBJ1-6
abundance: NA
d_gene: TRBD1
v_gene: TRBV7-7
CDR3nt: TGTGCTAGCAGCTTAGTAGGGGGCCGCGGTTGTGGACCCCTCCACTTT
CDR3aa: CASSLVGGRGCGPLHF

j_gene: TRBJ2-7
abundance: NA
d_gene: TRBD2
v_gene: TRBV5-6
CDR3nt: TGTGCCAGCAGCTTGTGGCCTAGCGGGAGATACGAGCAGTACTTC
CDR3aa: CASSLWPSGRYEQYF

j_gene: TRBJ2-2
abundance: NA
d_gene: TRBD2
v_gene: TRBV5-1
CDR3nt: TGCGCCAGCTGGACTAGCCCAAGCACCGGGGAGCTGTTTTTT
CDR3aa: CASWTSPSTGELFF

j_gene: TRBJ2-7
abundance: NA
d_gene: NA
v_gene: TRBV7-2
CDR3nt: TGTGCCAGCAGCTTAGGCGTGGGACGCGACCTTGGAGGATACGAGCAGTACTTC
CDR3aa: CASSLGVGRDLGGYEQYF

j_gene: TRBJ1-3
abundance: NA
d_gene: TRBD1
v_gene: TRBV10-3
CDR3nt: TGTGCCATCAGGACAGGGGTTGAGTCTGGAAACACCATATATTTT
CDR3aa: CAIRTGVESGNTIYF

j_gene: TRBJ2-1
abundance: few
d_gene: NA
v_gene: TRBV29-1
CDR3nt: TGCAGCGTTGAAGGCCATCCCTTAGGGGGGCGGGTCAATGAGCAGTTCTTC
CDR3aa: CSVEGHPLGGRVNEQFF